This T cell receptor beta chain was obtained from a study of T and B cells in COVID-19 patients. The germline V gene encodes CDR1 MNHEY and CDR2 SVGAGI. The V and J ends lost 5 bases and 4 bases, in that order; junction bases with no gene match: 7. This CDR3 region has 16 residues. TRB rearrangements were amplified by multiplex PCR with BIOMED2 TRB-A/B primers. TCRdb itself ran the multiplex PCR reads through MiXCR, one entry per CDR3 protein. The table includes 8,500 to 10,000 distinct CDR3 sequences, approximately 33% detected once. This clonotype was counted between two and nine times. Each TRB amplification used about 250-550 ng of genomic DNA from blood.

This sequence originates from a human donor who had recovered from COVID-19. The rearrangement uses TRBV6-5 and TRBJ1-3, with 11 bases matching TRBD1. Source material: blood. The CDR3 region is CASSPGQGAAGNTIYF. CDR3 bases: TGTGCCAGCAGTCCCGGACAGGGGGCGGCAGGAAACACCATATATTTT.